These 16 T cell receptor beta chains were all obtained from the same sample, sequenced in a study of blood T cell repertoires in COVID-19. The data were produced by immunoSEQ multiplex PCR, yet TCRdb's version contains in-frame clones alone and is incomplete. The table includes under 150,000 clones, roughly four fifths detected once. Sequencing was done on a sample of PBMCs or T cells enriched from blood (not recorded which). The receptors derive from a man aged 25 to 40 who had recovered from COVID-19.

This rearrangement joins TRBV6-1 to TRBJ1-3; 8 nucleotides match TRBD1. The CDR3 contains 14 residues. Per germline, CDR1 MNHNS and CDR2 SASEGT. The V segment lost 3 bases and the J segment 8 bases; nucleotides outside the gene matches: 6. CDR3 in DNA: TGTGCCAGCAGTGAGGGGCAGGGGGCGGACACCATATATTTT. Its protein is CASSEGQGADTIYF.

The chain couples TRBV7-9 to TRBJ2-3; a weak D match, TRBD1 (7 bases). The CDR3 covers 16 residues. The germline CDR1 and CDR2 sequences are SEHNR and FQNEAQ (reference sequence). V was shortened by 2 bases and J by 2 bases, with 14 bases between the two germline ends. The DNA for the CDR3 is TGTGCCAGCAGCTTATGGTCAGGGGGGACCACAGATACGCAGTATTTT. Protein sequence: CASSLWSGGTTDTQYF.

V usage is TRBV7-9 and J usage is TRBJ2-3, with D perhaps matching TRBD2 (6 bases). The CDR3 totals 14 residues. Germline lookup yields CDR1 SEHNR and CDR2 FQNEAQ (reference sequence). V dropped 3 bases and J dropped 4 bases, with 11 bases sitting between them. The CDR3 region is CASSFWLAADTQYF. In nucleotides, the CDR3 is TGTGCCAGCAGCTTTTGGTTAGCGGCAGATACGCAGTATTTT. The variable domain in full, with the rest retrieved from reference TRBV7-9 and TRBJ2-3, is DTGVSQNPRHKITKRGQNVTFRCDPISEHNRLYWYRQTLGQGPEFLTYFQNEAQLEKSRLLSDRFSAERPKGSFSTLEIQRTEQGDSAMYLCASSFWLAADTQYFGPGTRLTVL.

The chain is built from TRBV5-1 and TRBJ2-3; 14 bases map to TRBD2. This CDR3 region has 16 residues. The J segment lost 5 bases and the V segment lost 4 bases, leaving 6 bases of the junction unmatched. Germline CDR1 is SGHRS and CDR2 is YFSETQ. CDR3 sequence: CASSRGLAGGEDTQYF. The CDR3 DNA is TGCGCCAGCAGCCGAGGACTAGCGGGGGGAGAAGATACGCAGTATTTT.

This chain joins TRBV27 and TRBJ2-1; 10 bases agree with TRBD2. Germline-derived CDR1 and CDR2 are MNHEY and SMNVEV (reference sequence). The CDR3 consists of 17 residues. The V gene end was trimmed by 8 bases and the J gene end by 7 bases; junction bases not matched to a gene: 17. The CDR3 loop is CASQIASGGLLVNEQFF. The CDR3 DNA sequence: TGTGCCAGCCAGATCGCTAGCGGGGGCCTCCTCGTGAATGAGCAGTTCTTC.

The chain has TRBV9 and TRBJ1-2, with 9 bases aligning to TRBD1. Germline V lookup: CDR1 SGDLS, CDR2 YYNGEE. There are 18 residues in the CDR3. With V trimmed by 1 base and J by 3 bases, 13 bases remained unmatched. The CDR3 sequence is CASSVSTGGTEKDYGYTF. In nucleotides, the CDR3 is TGTGCCAGCAGCGTATCGACAGGGGGTACTGAAAAGGACTATGGCTACACCTTC.

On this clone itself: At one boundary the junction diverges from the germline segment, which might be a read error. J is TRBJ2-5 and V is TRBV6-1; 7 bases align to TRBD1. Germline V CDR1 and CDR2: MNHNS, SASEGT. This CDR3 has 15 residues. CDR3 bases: TGTGCCAGCAGCGAAGGGACGATCAGGGGGGAGACCCAGTACTTC. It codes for CASSEGTIRGETQYF.

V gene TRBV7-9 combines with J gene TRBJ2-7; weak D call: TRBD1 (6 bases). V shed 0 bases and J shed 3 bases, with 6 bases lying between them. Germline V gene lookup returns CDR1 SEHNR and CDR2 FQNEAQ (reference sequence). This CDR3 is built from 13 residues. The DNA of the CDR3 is TGTGCCAGCAGCTTAGCAGGGGGCTACGAGCAGTACTTC. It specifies CASSLAGGYEQYF.

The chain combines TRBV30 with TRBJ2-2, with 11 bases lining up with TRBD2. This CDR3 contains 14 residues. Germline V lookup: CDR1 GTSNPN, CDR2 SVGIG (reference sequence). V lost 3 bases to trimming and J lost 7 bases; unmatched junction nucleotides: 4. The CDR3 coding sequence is TGTGCCTGGAGCAAACTAGCGGGAGTCGGGGAGCTGTTTTTT. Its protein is CAWSKLAGVGELFF.

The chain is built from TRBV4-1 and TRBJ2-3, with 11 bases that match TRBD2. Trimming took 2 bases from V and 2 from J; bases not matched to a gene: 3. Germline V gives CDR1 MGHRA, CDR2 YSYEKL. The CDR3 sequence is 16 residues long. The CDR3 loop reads CASSQLAGGYTDTQYF. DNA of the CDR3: TGCGCCAGCAGCCAACTAGCGGGGGGTTACACAGATACGCAGTATTTT.

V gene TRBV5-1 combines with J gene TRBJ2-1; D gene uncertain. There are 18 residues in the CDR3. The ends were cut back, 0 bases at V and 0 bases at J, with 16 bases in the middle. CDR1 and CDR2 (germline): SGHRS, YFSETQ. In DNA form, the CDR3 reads TGCGCCAGCAGCTTGGCCTGGCAGGCCGTCACCTCCTACAATGAGCAGTTCTTC. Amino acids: CASSLAWQAVTSYNEQFF.

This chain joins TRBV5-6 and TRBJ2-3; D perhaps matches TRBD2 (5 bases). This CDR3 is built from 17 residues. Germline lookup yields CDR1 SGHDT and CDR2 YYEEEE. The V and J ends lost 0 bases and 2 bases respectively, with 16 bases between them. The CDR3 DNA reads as TGTGCCAGCAGCTTGGCCTGGGCAGCGGAGACCACAGATACGCAGTATTTT. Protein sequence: CASSLAWAAETTDTQYF.

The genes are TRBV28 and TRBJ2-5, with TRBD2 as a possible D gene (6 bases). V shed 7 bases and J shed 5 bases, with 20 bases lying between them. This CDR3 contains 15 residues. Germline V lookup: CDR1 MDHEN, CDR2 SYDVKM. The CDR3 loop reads CASISAGVRGETQYF. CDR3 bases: TGTGCCAGCATATCGGCTGGGGTACGGGGGGAGACCCAGTACTTC.

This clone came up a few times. The CDR3 loop reads CASSLGQDYGYTF. The CDR3 bases are TGCGCCAGCAGCTTGGGTCAGGACTATGGCTACACCTTC. The J gene is TRBJ1-2, the V gene TRBV5-1; D not resolved. CDR1 and CDR2 (germline): SGHRS, YFSETQ. CDR3 length equals 13 residues. Trimming shortened V by 0 bases and J by 3 bases, and 6 bases separated the two germline ends.

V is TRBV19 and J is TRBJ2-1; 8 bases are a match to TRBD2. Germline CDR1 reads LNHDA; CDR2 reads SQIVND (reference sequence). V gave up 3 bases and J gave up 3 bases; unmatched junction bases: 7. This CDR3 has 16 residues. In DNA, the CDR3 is TGTGCCAGTAGTATTGGGACTAGTGCCAGCTACAATGAGCAGTTCTTC. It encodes CASSIGTSASYNEQFF. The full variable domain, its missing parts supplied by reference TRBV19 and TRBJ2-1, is DGGITQSPKYLFRKEGQNVTLSCEQNLNHDAMYWYRQDPGQGLRLIYYSQIVNDFQKGDIAEGYSVSREKKESFPLTVTSAQKNPTAFYLCASSIGTSASYNEQFFGPGTRLTVL.

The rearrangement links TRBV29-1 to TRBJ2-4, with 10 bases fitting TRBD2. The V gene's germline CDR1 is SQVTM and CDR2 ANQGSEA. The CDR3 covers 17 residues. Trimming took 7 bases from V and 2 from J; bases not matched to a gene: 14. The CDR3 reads CSAGVLAGGLTKNIQYF. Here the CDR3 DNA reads TGCAGCGCTGGGGTATTAGCGGGGGGATTGACCAAAAACATTCAGTACTTC. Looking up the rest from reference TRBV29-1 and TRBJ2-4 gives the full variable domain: SAVISQKPSRDICQRGTSLTIQCQVDSQVTMMFWYRQQPGQSLTLIATANQGSEATYESGFVIDKFPISRPNLTFSTLTVSNMSPEDSSIYLCSAGVLAGGLTKNIQYFGAGTRLSVL.